The 2 T cell receptor beta chains given below trace back to one sample, sequenced in a study of blood T cell repertoires in COVID-19. The protocol was immunoSEQ multiplex PCR, while the TCRdb copy is restricted to in-frame clones and leaves out a portion. The data hold over 350,000 clones, with roughly 92% observed a single time. Material for sequencing was PBMCs or T cells enriched from blood (not recorded which). The receptors were gathered from a woman between 40 and 50 years old who had been exposed to COVID-19.

The chain is built from TRBV6-5 and TRBJ1-5, with D possibly being TRBD1 (6 bases). Germline V gives CDR1 MNHEY, CDR2 SVGAGI. The CDR3 runs to 14 residues. Between the trimmed V and J ends, which lost 9 bases and 2 bases, there was a span of 14 bases. The CDR3 DNA sequence: TGTGCCAGGCCCAGAGGGGGAGGCAATCAGCCCCAGCATTTT. Translated, it gives CARPRGGGNQPQHF.

This chain uses TRBV29-1 with TRBJ2-7, with 12 bases aligning to TRBD1. V was clipped by 4 bases and J by 5 bases; unmatched bases: 9. The CDR3 contains 15 residues. Per the germline V gene, CDR1 is SQVTM and CDR2 is ANQGSEA. The CDR3 is CSVGGTGGSRDEQYF. The CDR3 DNA follows: TGCAGCGTTGGAGGGACAGGGGGCTCCCGGGACGAGCAGTACTTC.